The present T cell receptor (beta chain) was sequenced within a study of T cell responses to AZD1222 COVID-19 vaccine. The study, taken as a whole, reports: Without day 14 samples, only post-peak T cell repertoires were studied.

This table comes from immunoSEQ multiplex PCR, and its TCRdb copy is limited to in-frame clones, with some not included. There are tens of thousands of clones in the sample; almost 90% occur only once, and about 7% lies in the top ten. Per germline, CDR1 SGHTA and CDR2 FQGNSA. This CDR3 comprises 15 residues. The ends were cut back, 3 bases at V and 11 bases at J, with 20 bases in the middle. Only a few counts were recorded for this clone. Its target is not known. The sample was peripheral blood, taken 28 days after the second AZD1222 dose. This receptor was obtained from an adult who received the AZD1222 COVID-19 vaccine. This rearrangement joins TRBV7-2 to TRBJ1-3, with D hard to call. The CDR3 DNA follows: TGTGCCAGCAGCTTTTTGGGGTCTGGGGAAACCGCCATATATTTT. Encoded protein: CASSFLGSGETAIYF.